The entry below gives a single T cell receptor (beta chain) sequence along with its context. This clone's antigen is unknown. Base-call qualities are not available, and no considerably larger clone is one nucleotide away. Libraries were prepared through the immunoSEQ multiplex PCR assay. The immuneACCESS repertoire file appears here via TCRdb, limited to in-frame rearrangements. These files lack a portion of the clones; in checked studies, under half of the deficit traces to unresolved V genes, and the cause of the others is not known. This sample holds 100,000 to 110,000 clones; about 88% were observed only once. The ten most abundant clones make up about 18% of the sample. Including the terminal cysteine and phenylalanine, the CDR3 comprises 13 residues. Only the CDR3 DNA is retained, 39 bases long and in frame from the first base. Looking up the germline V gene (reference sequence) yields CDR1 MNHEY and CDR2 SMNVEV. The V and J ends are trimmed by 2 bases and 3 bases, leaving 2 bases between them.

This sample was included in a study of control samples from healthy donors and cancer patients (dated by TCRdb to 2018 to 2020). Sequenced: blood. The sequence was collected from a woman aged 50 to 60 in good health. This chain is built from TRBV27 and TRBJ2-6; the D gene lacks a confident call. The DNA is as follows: TGTGCCAGCAGTTTAATTGGGGCCAACGTCCTGACTTTC. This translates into CASSLIGANVLTF.